This section outlines one TCR beta chain sequence together with its context. Its specificity is not known. This sample was taken from a study of CD8+ T cells in alopecia areata. Study details: Treated patients took oral tofacitinib at 5 to 10 mg twice daily.

The investigators collected lesional scalp punch biopsies and peripheral blood from alopecia areata patients. CDR3 length equals 15 residues. V lost 1 base to trimming and J lost 9 bases; unmatched junction nucleotides: 9. The germline V gene has CDR1 GTSNPN and CDR2 SVGIG (reference sequence). Study results and caveats: Lesional scalp, especially alopecia totalis/universalis, showed higher clonality than normal scalp.

RNA was isolated and reverse transcribed to cDNA, the sequencing template. This table comes from immunoSEQ multiplex PCR, and its TCRdb copy is limited to in-frame clones, with some not included. The table records 150,000 to 200,000 clones, 50% to 70% of them present only once. Sequencing used CD4+ T cells sorted from blood, obtained at week 0. This clonotype was sampled from a human donor with alopecia areata. The chain has TRBV30 and TRBJ2-1; 10 bases align to TRBD1. The chain's CDR3 is CAWSDPGQGKIEQFF. The CDR3 region has the DNA TGTGCCTGGAGTGACCCGGGACAGGGGAAAATTGAGCAGTTCTTC.